This is a list of T cell receptor beta chains from one sample in a study of blood T cell repertoires in COVID-19. The method was immunoSEQ multiplex PCR; TCRdb's version includes in-frame clones alone and lacks a portion of them. Of under 200,000 clones in the sample, 80% to 90% were seen once. The specimen sequenced was peripheral blood. The origin of the receptors is a woman in her forties or fifties with COVID-19, enrolled during active disease. Each CDR3 is given with its conserved first and last residue. Fields, in order: J gene, D gene, clone size, V gene, CDR3 DNA, CDR3 protein. The D gene is left open where the match is weak. Where a row states a size, it is once, few, many or the class of an expanded clone; other rows omit it.

>TRBJ1-2|TRBD1|NA|TRBV27
TGTGCCAGCAGGGATCCGGGACAGAACTATGGCTACACCTTC
CASRDPGQNYGYTF
>TRBJ1-1|NA|few|TRBV30
TGTGCCTGGAGTGTTGTGGGGGCACGGACTGAAGCTTTCTTT
CAWSVVGARTEAFF
>TRBJ2-1|TRBD2|NA|TRBV6-6
TGTGCCAGCAGTTCTAGCGGGGGGGCTAGCAATGAGCAGTTCTTC
CASSSSGGASNEQFF
>TRBJ2-6|NA|once|TRBV19
TGTGCCAGTAGTATAGATCCCCGGGGTTGGAGCTCTGGGGCCAACGTCCTGACTTTC
CASSIDPRGWSSGANVLTF
>TRBJ2-1|TRBD2|NA|TRBV4-1
TGCGCCAGCAGCCAACATCTAGCGGGGGGAACCTCCTACAATGAGCAGTTCTTC
CASSQHLAGGTSYNEQFF
>TRBJ1-5|NA|once|TRBV21-1
TGTGCCAGCAGCAAAGCCAGGGACAACGACAGGGACAATCAGCCCCAGCATTTT
CASSKARDNDRDNQPQHF
>TRBJ1-2|TRBD1|NA|TRBV27
TGTGCCAGCCCGAACCGGGGACAGGGTAAAGGCTACACCTTC
CASPNRGQGKGYTF
>TRBJ1-2|TRBD1|NA|TRBV3-1/TRBV3-2
TGTGCCAGCAGCCCCGACAGGGGAGGGAACTATGGCTACACCTTC
CASSPDRGGNYGYTF
>TRBJ1-1|TRBD1|NA|TRBV4-1
TGCGCCAGCAGCCACGGGACAGGGGTAGATACTGAAGCTTTCTTT
CASSHGTGVDTEAFF
>TRBJ1-6|NA|NA|TRBV7-2
TGTGCCAGCAGCTTAGAGGGGGGGAATTCACCCCTCCACTTT
CASSLEGGNSPLHF
>TRBJ1-6|NA|many|TRBV7-2
TGTGCCAGCAGCTTAGTAGTGGCAGGGTCGAATTCACCCCTCCACTTT
CASSLVVAGSNSPLHF
>TRBJ2-7|TRBD2|NA|TRBV6-5
TGTGCCAGCAGTTACGGGACTAGCGGGCCCTACGAGCAGTACTTC
CASSYGTSGPYEQYF
>TRBJ1-6|NA|NA|TRBV7-9
TGTGCCAGCAGCTTGCGACTCTATAATTCACCCCTCCACTTT
CASSLRLYNSPLHF
>TRBJ1-2|TRBD1|once|TRBV6-5
TGTGCCAGCAGCCCCATTCTAGGACAGGATGGCTACACCTTC
CASSPILGQDGYTF
>TRBJ1-2|TRBD1|NA|TRBV19
TGTGCCAGTAGCCCGCCGGACAGGGTTTCTAATGGCTACACCTTC
CASSPPDRVSNGYTF
>TRBJ1-6|NA|NA|TRBV20-1
TGCAGTGCTAGTATCCCAGGTTATAATTCACCCCTCCACTTT
CSASIPGYNSPLHF
>TRBJ2-7|NA|once|TRBV30
TGTGCCTGGAAACAGGGAGCCTACGAGCAGTACTTC
CAWKQGAYEQYF
>TRBJ1-5|NA|NA|TRBV3-1/TRBV3-2
TGTGCCAGCAGCCAAAACAGGGATCAGCCCCAGCATTTT
CASSQNRDQPQHF